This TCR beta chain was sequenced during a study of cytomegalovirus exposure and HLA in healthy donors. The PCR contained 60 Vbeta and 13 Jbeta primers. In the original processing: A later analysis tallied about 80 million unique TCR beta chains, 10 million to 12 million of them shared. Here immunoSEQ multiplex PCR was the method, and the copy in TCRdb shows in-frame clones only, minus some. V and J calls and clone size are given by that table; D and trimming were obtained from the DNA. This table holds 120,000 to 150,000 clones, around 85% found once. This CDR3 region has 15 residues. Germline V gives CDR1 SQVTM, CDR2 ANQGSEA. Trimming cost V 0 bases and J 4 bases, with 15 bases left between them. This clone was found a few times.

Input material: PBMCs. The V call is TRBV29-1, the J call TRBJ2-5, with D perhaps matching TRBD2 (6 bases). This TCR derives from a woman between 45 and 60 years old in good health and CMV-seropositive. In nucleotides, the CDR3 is TGCAGCGTTGAAGATCCCGACAGCGGGCCAGAGACCCAGTACTTC. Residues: CSVEDPDSGPETQYF.